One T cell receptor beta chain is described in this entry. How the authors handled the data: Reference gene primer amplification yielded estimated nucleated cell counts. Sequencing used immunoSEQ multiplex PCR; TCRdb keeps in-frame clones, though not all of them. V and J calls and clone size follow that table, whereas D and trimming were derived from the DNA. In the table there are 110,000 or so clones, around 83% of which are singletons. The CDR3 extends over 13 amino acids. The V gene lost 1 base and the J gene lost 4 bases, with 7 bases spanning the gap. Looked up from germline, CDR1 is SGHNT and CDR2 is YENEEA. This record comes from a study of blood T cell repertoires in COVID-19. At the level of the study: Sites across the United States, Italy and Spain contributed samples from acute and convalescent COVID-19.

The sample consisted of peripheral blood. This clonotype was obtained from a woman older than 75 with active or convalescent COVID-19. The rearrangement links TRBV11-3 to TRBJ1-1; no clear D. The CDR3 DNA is TGTGCCAGCAGCTTAGGAAGCGGCACTGAAGCTTTCTTT. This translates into CASSLGSGTEAFF.